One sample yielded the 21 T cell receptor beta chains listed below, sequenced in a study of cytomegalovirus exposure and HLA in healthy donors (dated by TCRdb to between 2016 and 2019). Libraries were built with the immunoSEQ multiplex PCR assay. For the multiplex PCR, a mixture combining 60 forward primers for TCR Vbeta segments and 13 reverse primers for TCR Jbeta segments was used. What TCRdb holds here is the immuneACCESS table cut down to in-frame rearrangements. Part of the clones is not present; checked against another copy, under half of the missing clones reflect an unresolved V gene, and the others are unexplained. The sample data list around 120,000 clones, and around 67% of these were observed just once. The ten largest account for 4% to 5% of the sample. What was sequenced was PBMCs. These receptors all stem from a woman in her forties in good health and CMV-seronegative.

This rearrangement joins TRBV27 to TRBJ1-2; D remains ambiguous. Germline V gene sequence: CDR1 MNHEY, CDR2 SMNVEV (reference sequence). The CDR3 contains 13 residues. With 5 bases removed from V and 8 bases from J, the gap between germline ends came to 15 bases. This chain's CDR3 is CASSAGPGEGYTF. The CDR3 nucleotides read TGTGCCAGCAGTGCTGGGCCCGGGGAGGGCTACACCTTC.

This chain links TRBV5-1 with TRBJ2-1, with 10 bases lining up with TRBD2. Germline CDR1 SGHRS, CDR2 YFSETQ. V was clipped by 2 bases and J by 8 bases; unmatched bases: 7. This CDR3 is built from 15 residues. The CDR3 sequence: CASSLGTSVADEQFF. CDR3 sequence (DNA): TGCGCCAGCAGCTTAGGGACTAGCGTCGCTGATGAGCAGTTCTTC.

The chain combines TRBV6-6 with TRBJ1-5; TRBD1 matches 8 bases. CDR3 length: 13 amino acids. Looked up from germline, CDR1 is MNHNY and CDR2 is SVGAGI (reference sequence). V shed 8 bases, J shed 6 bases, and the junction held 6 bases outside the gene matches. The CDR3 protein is CASHDRGAQPQHF. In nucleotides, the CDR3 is TGTGCCAGCCATGACAGGGGCGCTCAGCCCCAGCATTTT.

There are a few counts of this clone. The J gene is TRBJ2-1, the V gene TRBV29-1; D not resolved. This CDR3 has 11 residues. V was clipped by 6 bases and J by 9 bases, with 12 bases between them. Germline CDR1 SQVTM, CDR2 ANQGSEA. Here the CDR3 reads CSVDAPSEQFF. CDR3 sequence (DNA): TGCAGCGTCGATGCCCCCAGTGAGCAGTTCTTC.

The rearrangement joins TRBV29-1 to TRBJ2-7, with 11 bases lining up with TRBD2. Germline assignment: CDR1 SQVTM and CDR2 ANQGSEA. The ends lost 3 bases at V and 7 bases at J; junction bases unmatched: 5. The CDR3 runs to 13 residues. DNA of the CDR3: TGCAGCGTTGATAGCGGGGGGGCAGGAGAGCAGTACTTC. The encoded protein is CSVDSGGAGEQYF.

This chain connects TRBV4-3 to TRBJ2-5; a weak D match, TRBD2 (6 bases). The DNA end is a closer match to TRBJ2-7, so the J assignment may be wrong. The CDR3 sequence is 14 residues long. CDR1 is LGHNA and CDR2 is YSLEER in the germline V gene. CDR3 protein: CASSQDMRGYEQYF. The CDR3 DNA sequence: TGCGCCAGCAGCCAAGATATGCGGGGCTACGAGCAGTACTTC.

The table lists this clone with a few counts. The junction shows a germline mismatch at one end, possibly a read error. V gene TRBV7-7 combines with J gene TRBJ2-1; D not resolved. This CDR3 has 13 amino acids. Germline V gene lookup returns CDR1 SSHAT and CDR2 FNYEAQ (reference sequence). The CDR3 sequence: CASSLDTYNEQFF. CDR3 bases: TGTGCTAGCAGCTTAGATACCTACAATGAGCAGTTCTTC.

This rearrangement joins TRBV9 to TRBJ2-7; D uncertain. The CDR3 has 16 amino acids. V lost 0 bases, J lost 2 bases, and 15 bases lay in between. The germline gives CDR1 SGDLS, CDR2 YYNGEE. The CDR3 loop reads CASSVACWQFAYEQYF. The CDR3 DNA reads TGTGCCAGCAGCGTAGCATGCTGGCAGTTTGCCTACGAGCAGTACTTC.

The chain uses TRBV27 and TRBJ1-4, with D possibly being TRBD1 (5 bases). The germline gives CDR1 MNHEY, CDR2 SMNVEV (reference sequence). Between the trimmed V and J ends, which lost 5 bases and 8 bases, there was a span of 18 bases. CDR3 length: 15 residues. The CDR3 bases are TGTGCCAGCAGTCCTTGGGACTGGGGGAGAGAAAAACTGTTTTTT. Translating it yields CASSPWDWGREKLFF.

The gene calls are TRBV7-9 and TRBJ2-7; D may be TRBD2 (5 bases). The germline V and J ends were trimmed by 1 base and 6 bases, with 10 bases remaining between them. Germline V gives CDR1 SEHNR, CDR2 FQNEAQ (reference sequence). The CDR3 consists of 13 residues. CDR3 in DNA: TGTGCCAGCAGCTTAGTCGATCGGGGCGAGCAGTACTTC. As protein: CASSLVDRGEQYF. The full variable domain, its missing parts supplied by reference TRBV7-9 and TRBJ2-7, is DTGVSQNPRHKITKRGQNVTFRCDPISEHNRLYWYRQTLGQGPEFLTYFQNEAQLEKSRLLSDRFSAERPKGSFSTLEIQRTEQGDSAMYLCASSLVDRGEQYFGPGTRLTVT.

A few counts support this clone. CDR3 protein: CASSLGSSGGWEQYF. CDR3 DNA: TGTGCCAGCAGCTTAGGGTCTAGCGGGGGTTGGGAGCAGTACTTC. This rearrangement joins TRBV11-2 to TRBJ2-7, with 10 bases lining up with TRBD2. CDR3 length: 15 amino acids. With 1 base clipped from V and 7 bases from J, the junction kept 7 bases outside the gene matches. Germline loops: CDR1 SGHAT, CDR2 FQNNGV.

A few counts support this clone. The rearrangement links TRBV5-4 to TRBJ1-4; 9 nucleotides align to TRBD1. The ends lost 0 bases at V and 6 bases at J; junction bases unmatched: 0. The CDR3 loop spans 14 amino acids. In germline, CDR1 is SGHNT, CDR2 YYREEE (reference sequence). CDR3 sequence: CASSLGQGDEKLFF. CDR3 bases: TGTGCCAGCAGCTTGGGACAGGGGGATGAAAAACTGTTTTTT.

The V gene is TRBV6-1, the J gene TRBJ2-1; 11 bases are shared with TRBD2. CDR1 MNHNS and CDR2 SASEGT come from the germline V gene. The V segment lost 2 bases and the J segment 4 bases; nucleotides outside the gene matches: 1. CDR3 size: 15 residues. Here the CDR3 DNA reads TGTGCCAGCAGTGAAAGGACTAGCGGGTACAATGAGCAGTTCTTC. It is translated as CASSERTSGYNEQFF.

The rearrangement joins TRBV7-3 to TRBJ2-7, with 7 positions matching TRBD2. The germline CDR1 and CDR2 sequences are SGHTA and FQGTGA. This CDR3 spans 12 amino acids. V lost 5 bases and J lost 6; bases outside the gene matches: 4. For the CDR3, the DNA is TGTGCCAGCAGCCGCCGCGGGGGCGAGCAGTACTTC. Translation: CASSRRGGEQYF.

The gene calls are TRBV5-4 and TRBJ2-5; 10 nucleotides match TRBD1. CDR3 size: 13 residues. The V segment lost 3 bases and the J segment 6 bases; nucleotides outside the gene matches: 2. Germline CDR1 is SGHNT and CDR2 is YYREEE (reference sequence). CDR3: CASSWDRGQTQYF. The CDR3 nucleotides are TGTGCCAGCAGCTGGGACAGGGGTCAGACCCAGTACTTC.

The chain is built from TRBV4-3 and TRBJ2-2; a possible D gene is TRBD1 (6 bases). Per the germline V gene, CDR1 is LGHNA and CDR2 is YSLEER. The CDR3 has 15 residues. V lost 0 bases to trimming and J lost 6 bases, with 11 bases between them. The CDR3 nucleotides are TGCGCCAGCAGCCAAGAAGCAGGGGAACCCGGGGAGCTGTTTTTT. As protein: CASSQEAGEPGELFF.

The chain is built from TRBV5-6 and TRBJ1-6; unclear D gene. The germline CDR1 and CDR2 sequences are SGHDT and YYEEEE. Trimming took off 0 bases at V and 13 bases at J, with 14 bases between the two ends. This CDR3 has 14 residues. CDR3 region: CASSLAGIPPPLHF. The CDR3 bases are TGTGCCAGCAGCTTGGCGGGGATTCCCCCGCCCCTCCACTTT.

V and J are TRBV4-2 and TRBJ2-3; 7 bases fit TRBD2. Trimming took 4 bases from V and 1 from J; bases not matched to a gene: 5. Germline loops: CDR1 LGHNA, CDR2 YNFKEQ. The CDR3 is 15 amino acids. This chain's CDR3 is CASSPRGEGTDTQYF. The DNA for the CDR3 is TGTGCCAGCAGCCCTCGGGGGGAAGGCACAGATACGCAGTATTTT.

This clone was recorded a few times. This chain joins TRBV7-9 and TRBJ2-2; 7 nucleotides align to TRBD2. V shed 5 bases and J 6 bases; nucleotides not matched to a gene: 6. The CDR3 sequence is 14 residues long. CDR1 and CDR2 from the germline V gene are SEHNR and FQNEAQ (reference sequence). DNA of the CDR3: TGTGCCAGCAGCCTAACTAGCGATCCCGGGGAGCTGTTTTTT. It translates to CASSLTSDPGELFF. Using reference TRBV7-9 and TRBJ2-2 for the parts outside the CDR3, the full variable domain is DTGVSQNPRHKITKRGQNVTFRCDPISEHNRLYWYRQTLGQGPEFLTYFQNEAQLEKSRLLSDRFSAERPKGSFSTLEIQRTEQGDSAMYLCASSLTSDPGELFFGEGSRLTVL.

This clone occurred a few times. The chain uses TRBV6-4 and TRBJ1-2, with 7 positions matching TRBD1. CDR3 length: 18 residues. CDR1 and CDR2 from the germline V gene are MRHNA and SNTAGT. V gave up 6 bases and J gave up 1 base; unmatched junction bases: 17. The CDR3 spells CASRGQGTVIRVNYGYTF. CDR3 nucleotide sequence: TGTGCCAGCAGAGGCCAGGGGACAGTTATACGGGTTAACTATGGCTACACCTTC.

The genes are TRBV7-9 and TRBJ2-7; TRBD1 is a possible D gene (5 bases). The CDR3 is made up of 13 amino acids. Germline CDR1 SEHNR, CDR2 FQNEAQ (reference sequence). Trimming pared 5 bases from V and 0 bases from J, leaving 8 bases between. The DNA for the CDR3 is TGTGCCAGCAGCACGGACAACTCCTACGAGCAGTACTTC. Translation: CASSTDNSYEQYF.